These 4 T cell receptor beta chains originate from one sample sequenced in a study of identical twins. TCRdb fed the 5' RACE reads into MiXCR, producing one record per CDR3 protein. The table has 1.5 million to 2 million distinct CDR3 sequences, around 33% seen once. The material sequenced was cord blood. The receptor set was obtained from a newborn girl in good health.

This clonotype has a count of ten or more. The J gene is TRBJ1-2, the V gene TRBV12-3 or TRBV12-4; the D is unclear. This CDR3 contains 12 residues. V lost 4 bases and J 4 bases, leaving 7 bases between the germline ends. The CDR3 DNA is TGTGCCAGCAGTTACTGGTTCTATGGCTACACCTTC. This encodes CASSYWFYGYTF.

This clonotype has only a few counts. V usage is TRBV21-1 and J usage is TRBJ2-7; whether TRBD1, the table's D call, matches the DNA was not checked. TRBV21-1 is tagged as a pseudogene. The CDR3 sequence is 16 residues long. Here the CDR3 reads CASSSAAGTGYYEQYF. CDR3 nucleotide sequence: TGTGCCAGCAGCTCAGCGGCCGGGACAGGCTACTACGAGCAGTACTTC.

The gene calls are TRBV20-1 and TRBJ2-7, with 8 bases identical to TRBD1. V shed 3 bases, J shed 2 bases, and the junction held 6 bases outside the gene matches. The germline V gene has CDR1 DFQATT and CDR2 SNEGSKA (reference sequence). CDR3 length equals 14 residues. DNA for the CDR3: TGCAGTGCTAGGGCCGGACAGGGTCCCTACGAGCAGTACTTC. It codes for CSARAGQGPYEQYF.

This clonotype was observed a few times. V and J are TRBV14 and TRBJ2-5, with D possibly TRBD1 on 5 matching bases. Between the trimmed V and J ends, which lost 4 bases and 7 bases, there was a span of 13 bases. CDR1 is SGHDN, CDR2 FVKESK, per germline. The CDR3 contains 13 residues. The CDR3 nucleotides read TGTGCCAGCAGCCGGACGGGCCAGGGGACCCAGTACTTC. This codes for CASSRTGQGTQYF.